The 14 T cell receptor beta chains below all came from one sample that was sequenced in a study of T cell changes during pregnancy in multiple sclerosis. Repertoires were generated with immunoSEQ multiplex PCR, while TCRdb's copy carries only in-frame clones and drops some. The repertoire holds about 110,000 clones, with 92% as singletons. The sample in question was peripheral blood, obtained in the third trimester of pregnancy. The receptor set was obtained from a female donor in good health, enrolled as a control in a pregnancy study.

The V gene is TRBV6-1, the J gene TRBJ1-1; 9 nucleotides line up with TRBD1. Germline values: CDR1 MNHNS, CDR2 SASEGT. The CDR3 length is 14 residues. J gave up 4 bases and V 4 bases, and 4 bases lay outside the gene matches. The CDR3 DNA follows: TGTGCCAGCAGTGCCAGGACAGGGGCCACTGAAGCTTTCTTT. It codes for CASSARTGATEAFF.

The CDR3 region is CASRDKGGTNTEAFF. The CDR3 bases are TGTGCCAGCAGGGATAAAGGGGGCACGAACACTGAAGCTTTCTTT. The rearrangement joins TRBV27 to TRBJ1-1; 7 bases are a match to TRBD1. This CDR3 has 15 amino acids. V lost 6 bases, J lost 1 base, and 8 bases stayed unmatched. The germline gives CDR1 MNHEY, CDR2 SMNVEV (reference sequence).

The J gene is TRBJ1-4, the V gene TRBV2; 7 bases align to TRBD1. J was trimmed by 5 bases and V by 4 bases; bases with no gene match: 7. This CDR3 region has 15 residues. In germline, CDR1 is SNHLY, CDR2 FYNNEI. CDR3 in DNA: TGTGCCAGCAGTGCGACAGGGTTCGAGAATGAAAAACTGTTTTTT. This gives the protein CASSATGFENEKLFF. The variable domain in full, completed from reference TRBV2 and TRBJ1-4, reads EPEVTQTPSHQVTQMGQEVILRCVPISNHLYFYWYRQILGQKVEFLVSFYNNEISEKSEIFDDQFSVERPDGSNFTLKIRSTKLEDSAMYFCASSATGFENEKLFFGSGTQLSVL.

The V gene is TRBV29-1, the J gene TRBJ1-4; D is unresolved. From germline, CDR1 is SQVTM and CDR2 ANQGSEA. The CDR3 sequence is 12 residues long. Trimming cost V 5 bases and J 2 bases, with 6 bases left between them. As DNA, the CDR3 is TGCAGCGTTTACGGGACTAATGAAAAACTGTTTTTT. Translated: CSVYGTNEKLFF.

This chain joins TRBV7-3 and TRBJ2-1; TRBD1 matches at 11 bases. The V and J ends lost 5 bases and 2 bases, in that order; junction bases with no gene match: 5. This CDR3 contains 16 residues. Germline V gene lookup returns CDR1 SGHTA and CDR2 FQGTGA. For the CDR3, the DNA is TGTGCCAGCAGCCCCTCGGGACAGGGGGCCTACAATGAGCAGTTCTTC. It specifies CASSPSGQGAYNEQFF.

About this clone itself: The sample contains more than one DNA sequence encoding this CDR3. CDR3 in DNA: TGTGCCAGCAGTTTAGGGACAGGGGGGAATCAGCCCCAGCATTTT. Protein product: CASSLGTGGNQPQHF. This chain uses TRBV27 with TRBJ1-5; TRBD1 matches at 11 bases. The CDR3 is 15 amino acids. Germline V gene lookup returns CDR1 MNHEY and CDR2 SMNVEV (reference sequence). With 2 bases clipped from V and 4 bases from J, the junction kept 1 base outside the gene matches.

The chain links TRBV7-3 to TRBJ1-1; the D is unclear. The CDR3 covers 14 residues. The V gene lost 5 bases and the J gene lost 1 base, with 11 bases spanning the gap. Germline CDR1 SGHTA, CDR2 FQGTGA. CDR3 nucleotide sequence: TGTGCCAGCAGCCTCGCCCGGGGGAACACTGAAGCTTTCTTT. This gives the protein CASSLARGNTEAFF.

V is TRBV5-1 and J is TRBJ1-6; D perhaps matches TRBD1 (6 bases). Germline values: CDR1 SGHRS, CDR2 YFSETQ. The CDR3 length is 13 residues. The V end was cut by 2 bases, the J end by 7 bases, with 7 bases between. In DNA form, the CDR3 reads TGCGCCAGCAGCTTTACAGGGAATTCACCCCTCCACTTT. Protein sequence: CASSFTGNSPLHF.

This rearrangement joins TRBV30 to TRBJ1-3, with D possibly TRBD1 on 6 matching bases. Germline V lookup: CDR1 GTSNPN, CDR2 SVGIG (reference sequence). The V gene lost 5 bases and the J gene lost 0 bases, with 17 bases spanning the gap. CDR3 size: 16 residues. The CDR3 DNA reads TGTGCCTGGCAGCCTTTAGGGGGACACTCTGGAAACACCATATATTTT. Encoded protein: CAWQPLGGHSGNTIYF.

The rearrangement uses TRBV21-1 and TRBJ2-2; the table names TRBD1, a call not compared with the DNA. TRBV21-1 constitutes a pseudogene. The CDR3 length is 14 residues. The CDR3 DNA reads TGTGCCAGTGGGGACAAAAGAACACCCGGGGAGCTGTTTTTT. Its protein product is CASGDKRTPGELFF.

The J gene is TRBJ1-2, the V gene TRBV6-5; 12 bases agree with TRBD1. Germline CDR1 and CDR2: MNHEY and SVGAGI. Trimming removed 4 bases from V and 4 bases from J; junction bases left unmatched: 4. This CDR3 has 15 amino acids. This chain's CDR3 is CASSSGTGGFYGYTF. In DNA form, the CDR3 reads TGTGCCAGCAGTTCCGGGACAGGGGGCTTCTATGGCTACACCTTC.

This clone showed up just a few times. V is TRBV7-2 and J is TRBJ2-1; 10 bases line up with TRBD2. J gave up 7 bases and V 1 base, and 4 bases lay outside the gene matches. Germline-derived CDR1 and CDR2 are SGHTA and FQGNSA. This CDR3 region has 15 residues. CDR3 in amino acids: CASSLGAGGRNEQFF. DNA of the CDR3: TGTGCCAGCAGCTTAGGAGCGGGGGGGCGTAATGAGCAGTTCTTC.

This sequence joins TRBV9 and TRBJ2-2; TRBD2 aligns across 9 bases. The germline V gene has CDR1 SGDLS and CDR2 YYNGEE. CDR3 length: 18 amino acids. Trimming cost V 0 bases and J 6 bases; bases outside gene matches: 12. The CDR3 sequence: CASSVALAGEVVPGELFF. The CDR3 nucleotides read TGTGCCAGCAGCGTAGCTTTAGCGGGGGAGGTAGTTCCCGGGGAGCTGTTTTTT.

The chain links TRBV6-5 to TRBJ2-5; 8 bases are a match to TRBD1. The assigned J gene may be wrong: the sequence end matches TRBJ2-7 better. The germline V gene encodes CDR1 MNHEY and CDR2 SVGAGI. The CDR3 has 14 amino acids. For the CDR3, the DNA is TGTGCCAGCAGGCCAGTCGGACAGGGCGCCGAGCAGTACTTC. Amino acids: CASRPVGQGAEQYF.